The 19 T cell receptor beta chains listed next were all sequenced from one sample in a study of cytomegalovirus exposure and HLA in healthy donors. The PCR had 60 Vbeta and 13 Jbeta primers. The data were produced by immunoSEQ multiplex PCR, yet TCRdb's version contains in-frame clones alone and is incomplete. Among around 140,000 clones listed, less than 80% were seen once. Input material: PBMCs. These TCRs come from a man aged 45-60 years in good health and CMV-seropositive.

The chain combines TRBV4-1 with TRBJ2-1; 7 nucleotides align to TRBD1. The CDR3 sequence is 16 residues long. Germline loops: CDR1 MGHRA, CDR2 YSYEKL. Unmatched junction bases numbered 5, after V lost 0 bases and J lost 3 bases. As DNA, the CDR3 is TGCGCCAGCAGCCAAGATCCACCAGGGGGCTACAATGAGCAGTTCTTC. Residues: CASSQDPPGGYNEQFF.

This clone appeared once. The J gene is TRBJ2-7, the V gene TRBV5-4, with D possibly TRBD1 on 6 matching bases. Germline V gene data show CDR1 as SGHNT and CDR2 as YYREEE (reference sequence). Between the trimmed V and J ends, which lost 5 bases and 2 bases, there was a span of 17 bases. The CDR3 runs 15 residues. This chain's CDR3 is CASSKGHARAYEQYF. CDR3 nucleotide sequence: TGTGCCAGCAGTAAGGGACATGCGAGAGCCTACGAGCAGTACTTC.

The rearrangement uses TRBV7-9 and TRBJ1-1; 7 nucleotides align to TRBD1. Germline values: CDR1 SEHNR, CDR2 FQNEAQ (reference sequence). This CDR3 has 17 residues. The trim removed 1 base at V and 2 bases at J, leaving 10 bases unmatched. The CDR3: CASSLVGQVLANTEAFF. The CDR3 DNA sequence: TGTGCCAGCAGCTTAGTCGGACAGGTACTCGCCAACACTGAAGCTTTCTTT.

V gene TRBV29-1 combines with J gene TRBJ2-3; TRBD2 matches 12 bases. The CDR3 has 15 amino acids. Germline lookup yields CDR1 SQVTM and CDR2 ANQGSEA. V was clipped by 5 bases and J by 3 bases; unmatched bases: 6. This chain's CDR3 is CSVSPSGRGTDTQYF. CDR3 coding DNA: TGCAGCGTTTCTCCTAGCGGGAGGGGAACAGATACGCAGTATTTT.

The chain links TRBV2 to TRBJ1-2; 7 nucleotides agree with TRBD1. V gave up 3 bases and J gave up 1 base; unmatched junction bases: 2. Germline V gives CDR1 SNHLY, CDR2 FYNNEI. This CDR3 contains 14 residues. The CDR3: CASSDRQGNYGYTF. CDR3 sequence (DNA): TGTGCCAGCAGTGATAGACAGGGTAACTATGGCTACACCTTC.

This clone occurred many times. The chain links TRBV5-4 to TRBJ2-1; 8 bases match TRBD1. J lost 4 bases, V lost 4 bases, and 7 bases had no gene match. This CDR3 contains 15 residues. Germline V gene lookup returns CDR1 SGHNT and CDR2 YYREEE (reference sequence). CDR3 nucleotides: TGTGCCAGCAGCCTTTCCGGACAGGGTTACAATGAGCAGTTCTTC. It is translated as CASSLSGQGYNEQFF.

This clone was detected only once. The gene calls are TRBV4-2 and TRBJ2-2; 15 bases agree with TRBD2. This CDR3 comprises 19 residues. Germline V gives CDR1 LGHNA, CDR2 YNFKEQ. V shed 1 base and J 4 bases; nucleotides not matched to a gene: 7. Written as DNA, the CDR3 is TGTGCCAGCAGCCAAGTCGGGACTAGCGGGAGGAGGGGCACCGGGGAGCTGTTTTTT. Translated, it gives CASSQVGTSGRRGTGELFF.

The chain joins TRBV6-5 to TRBJ2-1; TRBD2 is a possible D gene (5 bases). This CDR3 region has 15 residues. The V and J ends lost 7 bases and 7 bases respectively, with 20 bases between them. In germline, CDR1 is MNHEY, CDR2 SVGAGI. This CDR3 reads CASTADLIPGNEQFF. CDR3 sequence (DNA): TGTGCCAGCACCGCGGACCTTATCCCGGGGAATGAGCAGTTCTTC.

The table lists this clone with a few counts. The chain employs TRBV6-1 and TRBJ1-2; D is unclear. V was shortened by 5 bases and J by 2 bases, with 9 bases between the two germline ends. This CDR3 has 13 amino acids. CDR1 is MNHNS, CDR2 SASEGT, per germline. Written as DNA, the CDR3 is TGTGCCAGCAGTCTGTCGGGGAACTATGGCTACACCTTC. The encoded protein is CASSLSGNYGYTF.

This clone was found once. The gene calls are TRBV19 and TRBJ2-5; D may be TRBD1 (5 bases). Germline CDR1 LNHDA, CDR2 SQIVND (reference sequence). V was cut by 3 bases and J by 4 bases, with 15 bases left in between. The CDR3 is 15 residues long. This chain's CDR3 is CASSMVQGLTETQYF. The CDR3 coding sequence is TGTGCCAGTAGTATGGTCCAGGGTCTGACAGAGACCCAGTACTTC.

A remark on this clone: Its ends do not fully match the called genes, so a read error is possible. This chain uses TRBV7-9 with TRBJ1-5, with D uncertain. The CDR3 runs to 16 residues. Germline V gives CDR1 SEHNR, CDR2 FQNEAQ (reference sequence). The CDR3 sequence: CSSSLGDNIPHQPQHF. CDR3 sequence (DNA): TGTTCCAGCAGCTTAGGAGACAACATCCCACATCAGCCCCAGCATTTT.

The CDR3 loop is CATSSSLNYGYTF. CDR3 nucleotides: TGTGCCACTTCGAGCTCCCTTAACTATGGCTACACCTTC. This chain uses TRBV7-2 with TRBJ1-2, with unresolved D. Trimming removed 10 bases at V and 1 base at J, with 13 bases between. The CDR3 spans 13 residues. Germline CDR1 is SGHTA and CDR2 is FQGNSA.

This clone has a single count. The chain has TRBV7-2 and TRBJ2-1, with 13 nucleotides matching TRBD2. CDR1 and CDR2 from the germline V gene are SGHTA and FQGNSA. This CDR3 comprises 14 residues. Germline trimming cut 5 bases from V and 15 bases from J; bases unmatched to any gene: 10. CDR3 sequence: CASSQGLAGVPRFF. The DNA for the CDR3 is TGTGCCAGCAGCCAAGGACTAGCGGGAGTGCCTCGGTTCTTC.

V and J are TRBV5-4 and TRBJ1-2; 7 bases align to TRBD1. V dropped 2 bases and J dropped 6; count of bases not matched to a gene: 7. Per the germline V gene, CDR1 is SGHNT and CDR2 is YYREEE (reference sequence). The CDR3 totals 14 residues. The CDR3 sequence: CASSFAGTEHGYTF. CDR3 nucleotides: TGTGCCAGCAGCTTTGCCGGGACAGAACATGGCTACACCTTC.

This clone has just a few counts. The chain carries TRBV2 and TRBJ1-2; 9 nucleotides align to TRBD1. The V gene's germline CDR1 is SNHLY and CDR2 FYNNEI. CDR3 length: 13 residues. With 6 bases clipped from V and 7 bases from J, the junction kept 6 bases outside the gene matches. CDR3 sequence: CASRGQGGSGYTF. The CDR3 DNA follows: TGTGCCAGCAGGGGACAGGGCGGGTCTGGCTACACCTTC. Combining the CDR3 with reference TRBV2 and TRBJ1-2 gives the whole variable domain EPEVTQTPSHQVTQMGQEVILRCVPISNHLYFYWYRQILGQKVEFLVSFYNNEISEKSEIFDDQFSVERPDGSNFTLKIRSTKLEDSAMYFCASRGQGGSGYTFGSGTRLTVV.

This clone has only a few counts. The chain is built from TRBV2 and TRBJ2-7; D uncertain. The CDR3 length is 11 residues. The V end was cut by 5 bases, the J end by 6 bases, with 8 bases between. Germline CDR1 is SNHLY and CDR2 is FYNNEI. CDR3 amino acids: CASSSSGEQYF. CDR3 sequence (DNA): TGTGCCAGCAGTTCGTCCGGCGAGCAGTACTTC.

V is TRBV2 and J is TRBJ1-2, with a possible D match to TRBD1 (6 bases). The germline CDR1 and CDR2 sequences are SNHLY and FYNNEI. This CDR3 contains 13 residues. V was shortened by 8 bases and J by 2 bases, with 12 bases between the two germline ends. The CDR3 sequence: CASCLQGNYGYTF. The CDR3 region has the DNA TGTGCCAGCTGTCTTCAGGGGAACTATGGCTACACCTTC.

The V and J genes are TRBV5-1 and TRBJ2-1; the match to TRBD2 covers 12 bases. The CDR3 is 15 residues long. The trim removed 3 bases at V and 7 bases at J, leaving 5 bases unmatched. Per the germline V gene, CDR1 is SGHRS and CDR2 is YFSETQ. The CDR3 DNA is TGCGCCAGCAGCTCGACTAGCGGGGGTATGAATGAGCAGTTCTTC. It specifies CASSSTSGGMNEQFF.

V gene TRBV5-8 combines with J gene TRBJ2-7; weak D call: TRBD1 (6 bases). Germline V gives CDR1 SGHTS, CDR2 YDEGEE. Trimming stripped 1 base from V and 2 bases from J, with 10 bases between. The CDR3 consists of 14 residues. The CDR3 loop reads CASSLLTGTYEQYF. Here the CDR3 DNA reads TGTGCCAGCAGCTTGCTAACAGGGACCTACGAGCAGTACTTC. The variable domain in full, completed from reference TRBV5-8 and TRBJ2-7, reads EAGVTQSPTHLIKTRGQQATLRCSPISGHTSVYWYQQALGLGLQFLLWYDEGEERNRGNFPPRFSGRQFPNYSSELNVNALELEDSALYLCASSLLTGTYEQYFGPGTRLTVT.